The sequence of this T cell receptor (beta chain) was determined in a study of shared T cell receptors in the human thymus. This clone was seen a handful of times. The data were produced by immunoSEQ multiplex PCR, yet TCRdb's version contains in-frame clones alone and is incomplete. The table has roughly 500,000 clones, approximately 80% seen once. CDR1 and CDR2 (germline): ENHRY, SYGVKD. The CDR3 has 13 amino acids. The V and J ends lost 2 bases and 4 bases respectively, with 8 bases between them. These same records also appear under a second study, on human thymus T cells. That study reports: Donation was from healthy Finnish infants who were having corrective surgery that addressed congenital heart defects. Thymus pieces cut out during corrective heart surgery were the tissue that was used. Thymic as well as blood repertoires seemed to favor certain V and J genes unevenly.

The material sequenced was thymocytes. This sequence was found in a boy less than two years old with a congenital heart defect. The chain is built from TRBV10-3 and TRBJ1-2; D is undetermined. CDR3 loop: CAISEEAVYGYTF. The CDR3 nucleotides read TGTGCCATCAGTGAGGAGGCAGTCTATGGCTACACCTTC.